The entry that follows covers one TCR beta chain sequence. V shed 6 bases, J shed 0 bases, and the junction held 6 bases outside the gene matches. The CDR3 consists of 16 residues. The germline V gene encodes CDR1 MNHEY and CDR2 SMNVEV (reference sequence). This specimen belongs to a study of blood T cell repertoires in COVID-19. Across the study: Italy, Spain and the United States were the sources of the convalescent and acute COVID-19 samples.

Original analysis: Reference gene primer amplification gave nucleated cell count estimates. Only in-frame clones appear in the TCRdb table, and some are missing; sequencing was by immunoSEQ multiplex PCR. V, J and clone size reflect that table, while D and trimming were determined from the DNA. The data contain tens of thousands of clones, approximately 82% of them singletons. The sequence was obtained from a man in his 60s with acute or convalescent COVID-19. The sequencing sample was made of peripheral blood. The V call is TRBV27, the J call TRBJ1-4; 8 bases line up with TRBD1. CDR3 sequence: CASSRDRLATNEKLFF. The CDR3 bases are TGTGCCAGCAGCCGGGACAGGTTAGCAACTAATGAAAAACTGTTTTTT.